Following are 29 T cell receptor beta chains from one sample sequenced in a study of type 1 and type 2 diabetes patients. The PCR template was genomic DNA. Multiplex PCR with 30 forward and 13 reverse primers amplified the TCR beta CDR3. TCRdb re-analysed the multiplex PCR reads in MiXCR, keeping a single row per CDR3 protein. Seen here are more than 250,000 distinct CDR3 sequences, around 47% observed once, and the top ten hold approximately 13%. The specimen was peripheral blood mononuclear cells (PBMCs). The source is a man younger than 35 with type 2 diabetes.

V usage is TRBV20-1 and J usage is TRBJ1-6; the D gene is possibly TRBD1 (5 bases). The CDR3 runs 16 residues. Trimming cost V 4 bases and J 7 bases, with 20 bases left between them. Germline V lookup: CDR1 DFQATT, CDR2 SNEGSKA (reference sequence). The CDR3 nucleotides read TGCAGTGCTACCCCACAGGTCGCGACAACAAATTCACCCCTCCACTTT. This sequence encodes CSATPQVATTNSPLHF.

About this clonotype itself: One end of the junction does not line up with germline, which may come from a read error. The chain is built from TRBV19 and TRBJ2-2; 7 nucleotides agree with TRBD1. Germline CDR1 is LNHDA and CDR2 is SQIVND (reference sequence). The CDR3 is 15 residues long. CDR3 loop: CASSIVQGNTRELFF. CDR3 bases: TGTGCCAGTAGTATAGTACAGGGGAACACCAGGGAGCTGTTTTTT.

This clonotype was seen a few times. J is TRBJ2-7 and V is TRBV20-1; 7 positions match TRBD2. Germline values: CDR1 DFQATT, CDR2 SNEGSKA (reference sequence). This CDR3 spans 13 amino acids. In DNA, the CDR3 is TGCAGGGAGCGGGACGGCCCTTCCTACGAGCAGTACTTC. It yields the protein CRERDGPSYEQYF.

The CDR3 region has the DNA TGTGCCACCCGGGCATCTGCGGGGGGGACCCAGTACTTC. This encodes CATRASAGGTQYF. The chain carries TRBV24-1 and TRBJ2-5, with TRBD2 matching 8 bases. Trimming cost V 9 bases and J 7 bases; bases outside gene matches: 9. The germline V gene has CDR1 KGHDR and CDR2 SFDVKD. The CDR3 has 13 residues.

The chain joins TRBV12-5 to TRBJ2-5; maybe TRBD2 (7 bases). The CDR3 runs 15 residues. Trimming removed 3 bases from V and 2 bases from J, with 13 bases in between. Germline CDR1 and CDR2: LGHNT and FRNRAP. CDR3 loop: CASGLGGAGQETQYF. Written as DNA, the CDR3 is TGTGCTAGTGGTTTAGGGGGGGCAGGTCAAGAGACCCAGTACTTC. The full variable domain, its missing parts supplied by reference TRBV12-5 and TRBJ2-5, is DARVTQTPRHKVTEMGQEVTMRCQPILGHNTVFWYRQTMMQGLELLAYFRNRAPLDDSGMPKDRFSAEMPDATLATLKIQPSEPRDSAVYFCASGLGGAGQETQYFGPGTRLLVL.

This chain uses TRBV2 with TRBJ1-2; D gene unclear. V lost 0 bases and J 4 bases, leaving 3 bases between the germline ends. This CDR3 region has 12 residues. CDR1 is SNHLY and CDR2 is FYNNEI in the germline V gene. The CDR3 protein is CASSEAGYGYTF. CDR3 coding DNA: TGTGCCAGCAGTGAAGCCGGCTATGGCTACACCTTC.

Of note for this clonotype: A much larger clone differs by one base, so this may be a read error. This sequence joins TRBV10-3 and TRBJ2-7; D is ambiguous. The V end lost 2 bases, the J end lost 2 bases, and 13 bases lay between the germline ends. Germline lookup yields CDR1 ENHRY and CDR2 SYGVKD. This CDR3 has 15 residues. In nucleotides, the CDR3 is TGTGCCATCAGTGAGAACAAGATGGGGACCTACGAGCAGTACTTC. Protein: CAISENKMGTYEQYF.

This sequence joins TRBV5-1 and TRBJ1-4; 7 positions match TRBD1. The CDR3 is 15 residues long. CDR1 SGHRS and CDR2 YFSETQ come from the germline V gene. The trim removed 3 bases at V and 8 bases at J, leaving 10 bases unmatched. For the CDR3, the DNA is TGCGCCAGCAGCTCAACAGGGGATTCAGGGGAAAAACTGTTTTTT. It yields the protein CASSSTGDSGEKLFF.

The chain couples TRBV15 to TRBJ1-1; 7 bases agree with TRBD1. Trimming took 0 bases from V and 1 from J; bases not matched to a gene: 11. Germline V lookup: CDR1 LNHNV, CDR2 YYDKDF (reference sequence). This CDR3 has 18 residues. DNA for the CDR3: TGTGCCACCAGCAGAGATCTGCGACAGGGAGGTTGGAACACTGAAGCTTTCTTT. Its translation: CATSRDLRQGGWNTEAFF. Combining the CDR3 with reference TRBV15 and TRBJ1-1 gives the whole variable domain DAMVIQNPRYQVTQFGKPVTLSCSQTLNHNVMYWYQQKSSQAPKLLFHYYDKDFNNEADTPDNFQSRRPNTSFCFLDIRSPGLGDTAMYLCATSRDLRQGGWNTEAFFGQGTRLTVV.

V and J are TRBV7-8 and TRBJ1-6; weak D call: TRBD1 (5 bases). Germline CDR1 reads SGHVS; CDR2 reads FQNEAQ. The CDR3 totals 15 residues. Trimming took 5 bases from V and 7 from J, leaving 15 bases between them. The CDR3 region is CASSPSGEINSPLHF. The CDR3 DNA follows: TGTGCCAGCAGCCCGTCGGGGGAGATAAATTCACCCCTCCACTTT.

The V call is TRBV6-6, the J call TRBJ2-7; D possibly corresponds to TRBD2 (5 bases). Germline CDR1 and CDR2: MNHNY and SVGAGI (reference sequence). CDR3 length: 14 residues. V was shortened by 7 bases and J by 5 bases, with 18 bases between the two germline ends. CDR3 coding DNA: TGTGCCAGCAAGGAAACTAGTAACGTCCACGAGCAGTACTTC. Its protein is CASKETSNVHEQYF.

There are many counts of this clonotype. J is TRBJ2-1 and V is TRBV6-4; 9 nucleotides line up with TRBD2. CDR1 and CDR2 (germline): MRHNA, SNTAGT. This CDR3 contains 14 residues. J gave up 7 bases and V 4 bases, and 5 bases lay outside the gene matches. Here the CDR3 DNA reads TGTGCCAGCAGTGGCCTAGCGGGATCGAATGAGCAGTTCTTC. This encodes CASSGLAGSNEQFF.

V and J are TRBV20-1 and TRBJ1-5, with TRBD1 identical over 8 bases. The CDR3 consists of 15 residues. V gave up 4 bases and J gave up 0 bases; unmatched junction bases: 5. Germline CDR1 and CDR2: DFQATT and SNEGSKA (reference sequence). The CDR3 loop is CSAKQGVYSNQPQHF. The CDR3 DNA reads as TGCAGTGCTAAACAGGGGGTATATAGCAATCAGCCCCAGCATTTT.

Points on this clonotype: A clone one base away is much larger, so this may be a read error. The chain combines TRBV2 with TRBJ2-7; D gene unclear. In germline, CDR1 is SNHLY, CDR2 FYNNEI. V was cut by 8 bases and J by 1 base, with 9 bases left in between. The CDR3 consists of 12 residues. The CDR3 coding sequence is TGTGCCAGCTCTCCAGCGTCCTACGAGCAGTACTTC. Translated: CASSPASYEQYF. Drawing the rest from reference TRBV2 and TRBJ2-7, the complete variable domain is EPEVTQTPSHQVTQMGQEVILRCVPISNHLYFYWYRQILGQKVEFLVSFYNNEISEKSEIFDDQFSVERPDGSNFTLKIRSTKLEDSAMYFCASSPASYEQYFGPGTRLTVT.

The chain couples TRBV7-8 to TRBJ1-2, with unresolved D. Germline values: CDR1 SGHVS, CDR2 FQNEAQ. The CDR3 is 13 residues long. The V end was cut by 2 bases, the J end by 2 bases, with 6 bases between. In nucleotides, the CDR3 is TGTGCCAGCAGCTTACAGGAAAACTATGGCTACACCTTC. This gives the protein CASSLQENYGYTF.

The count of this clonotype is one. This chain links TRBV29-1 with TRBJ1-5; 7 nucleotides line up with TRBD1. Germline V lookup: CDR1 SQVTM, CDR2 ANQGSEA. The CDR3 is 14 residues long. Trimming cost V 7 bases and J 2 bases; bases outside gene matches: 8. The CDR3 nucleotides read TGCAGCGCTGCGGAGGGGGCTCGCAATCAGCCCCAGCATTTT. It is translated as CSAAEGARNQPQHF. The full variable domain, its missing parts supplied by reference TRBV29-1 and TRBJ1-5, is SAVISQKPSRDICQRGTSLTIQCQVDSQVTMMFWYRQQPGQSLTLIATANQGSEATYESGFVIDKFPISRPNLTFSTLTVSNMSPEDSSIYLCSAAEGARNQPQHFGDGTRLSIL.

The chain links TRBV27 to TRBJ1-2; no definite D call. The V end was cut by 4 bases, the J end by 4 bases, with 7 bases between. The germline V gene encodes CDR1 MNHEY and CDR2 SMNVEV (reference sequence). The CDR3 loop spans 12 amino acids. The CDR3 here is CASSSDLYGYTF. The CDR3 DNA reads TGTGCCAGCAGTTCTGACCTCTATGGCTACACCTTC.

The rearrangement joins TRBV13 to TRBJ1-4; D gene unclear. Between the trimmed V and J ends, which lost 0 bases and 7 bases, there was a span of 6 bases. CDR3 length: 13 residues. CDR1 and CDR2 (germline): PRHDT, FYEKMQ (reference sequence). CDR3 sequence reads: CASSLGWGEKLFF. CDR3 sequence (DNA): TGTGCCAGCAGCTTAGGGTGGGGTGAAAAACTGTTTTTT.

This clonotype was counted between two and nine times. The genes are TRBV12-5 and TRBJ2-1, with a possible D match to TRBD2 (5 bases). Trimming left V 6 bases short and J 4 bases short, with 13 bases between. Germline assignment: CDR1 LGHNT and CDR2 FRNRAP. The CDR3 sequence is 14 residues long. CDR3 sequence: CASGSDIAYNEQFF. The CDR3 DNA is TGTGCTAGTGGCTCCGACATAGCGTACAATGAGCAGTTCTTC.

The J gene is TRBJ1-2, the V gene TRBV2, with D unclear. This CDR3 is built from 15 residues. Germline-derived CDR1 and CDR2 are SNHLY and FYNNEI. The CDR3 region is CVSSEGTGLSYGYTF. CDR3 DNA: TGTGTTAGCAGCGAGGGAACCGGGCTGTCCTATGGCTACACCTTC.

A word on this clonotype: This sequence may be a read error, since a much larger clone differs from it by one base. The rearrangement links TRBV7-3 to TRBJ2-2, with D perhaps being TRBD1 or TRBD2 (5 bases each). From germline, CDR1 is SGHTA and CDR2 FQGTGA. This CDR3 has 15 residues. CDR3 residues: CASSGDGTNTGELLF. CDR3 nucleotides: TGTGCCAGCAGCGGGGACGGCACGAACACCGGGGAGCTGTTGTTT.

This clonotype showed up just a few times. In nucleotides, the CDR3 is TGCAGCGTAGGGTTCGACGAGCAGTACTTC. This encodes CSVGFDEQYF. The chain has TRBV29-1 and TRBJ2-7; D ambiguous. Trimming cost V 6 bases and J 5 bases, with 8 bases left between them. Germline V gene lookup returns CDR1 SQVTM and CDR2 ANQGSEA. The CDR3 extends over 10 amino acids.

This sequence joins TRBV10-1 and TRBJ1-4; 11 bases line up with TRBD1. Germline CDR1 is WNHNN and CDR2 is SYGVQD (reference sequence). The CDR3 sequence is 14 residues long. Trimming cost V 6 bases and J 7 bases; bases outside gene matches: 4. The CDR3 reads CASSPGTGGEKLFF. CDR3 sequence (DNA): TGCGCCAGCAGCCCCGGGACAGGGGGTGAAAAACTGTTTTTT.

This clonotype was seen only a few times. The CDR3 region is CSAPGHGNEKLFF. Written as DNA, the CDR3 is TGCAGTGCACCGGGACACGGCAATGAAAAACTGTTTTTT. This chain connects TRBV20-1 to TRBJ1-4; the D gene is possibly TRBD1 (6 bases). Germline loops: CDR1 DFQATT, CDR2 SNEGSKA (reference sequence). The CDR3 runs 13 residues. V gave up 6 bases and J gave up 5 bases, with 13 bases separating them.

This clonotype was seen ten or more times. V is TRBV7-2 and J is TRBJ1-2, with D perhaps matching TRBD1 (5 bases). Between the trimmed V and J ends, which lost 5 bases and 4 bases, there was a span of 8 bases. This CDR3 contains 12 residues. The V gene's germline CDR1 is SGHTA and CDR2 FQGNSA. DNA of the CDR3: TGTGCCAGCAGCGGCAGGGTCTATGGCTACACCTTC. Amino acids: CASSGRVYGYTF. Full variable domain (remainder filled in from reference TRBV7-2 and TRBJ1-2): GAGVSQSPSNKVTEKGKDVELRCDPISGHTALYWYRQSLGQGLEFLIYFQGNSAPDKSGLPSDRFSAERTGGSVSTLTIQRTQQEDSAVYLCASSGRVYGYTFGSGTRLTVV.

This rearrangement joins TRBV20-1 to TRBJ2-7, with a weak D call TRBD1 (6 bases). CDR3 size: 15 residues. Between the trimmed V and J ends, which lost 2 bases and 0 bases, there was a span of 14 bases. Germline-derived CDR1 and CDR2 are DFQATT and SNEGSKA (reference sequence). Here the CDR3 reads CSARSTWTVSYEQYF. CDR3 in DNA: TGCAGTGCTAGATCTACCTGGACAGTCTCCTACGAGCAGTACTTC.

The V and J genes are TRBV2 and TRBJ2-7; a weak D match, TRBD2 (7 bases). V was clipped by 3 bases and J by 7 bases, with 19 bases between them. The CDR3 loop spans 15 amino acids. Germline assignment: CDR1 SNHLY and CDR2 FYNNEI. In nucleotides, the CDR3 is TGTGCCAGCAGTGACCGGCGGGGGCCCCCCCAAGAGCAGTACTTC. Protein: CASSDRRGPPQEQYF.

Concerning this clonotype: One end of the junction does not line up with germline, which may come from a read error. The chain links TRBV2 to TRBJ2-2; 7 bases match TRBD2. Germline CDR1 and CDR2: SNHLY and FYNNEI. The CDR3 is 15 amino acids. CDR3 DNA: TGTACCAGCAGTCGCGGACTAGGCCCCACCGGGGAGCTGTTTTTT. Protein product: CTSSRGLGPTGELFF.

This chain joins TRBV7-3 and TRBJ1-2; D perhaps matches TRBD1 (5 bases). The CDR3 has 14 residues. V was clipped by 1 base and J by 8 bases, with 14 bases between them. The germline CDR1 and CDR2 sequences are SGHTA and FQGTGA. Here the CDR3 reads CASSLKPRDRGYTF. The CDR3 coding sequence is TGTGCCAGCAGCTTAAAACCCCGGGACCGGGGCTACACCTTC.